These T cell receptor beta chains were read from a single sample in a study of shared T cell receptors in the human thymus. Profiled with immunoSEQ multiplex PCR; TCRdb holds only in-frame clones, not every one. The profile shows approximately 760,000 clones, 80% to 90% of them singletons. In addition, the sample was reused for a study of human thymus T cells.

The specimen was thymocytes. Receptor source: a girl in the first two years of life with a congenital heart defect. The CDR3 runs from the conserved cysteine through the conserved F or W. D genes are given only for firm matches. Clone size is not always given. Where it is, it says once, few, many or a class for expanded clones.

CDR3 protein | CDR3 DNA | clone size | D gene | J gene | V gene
CASSPCQGGYGYTF | TGTGCCAGCTCACCATGTCAAGGGGGCTATGGCTACACCTTC | NA | NA | TRBJ1-2 | TRBV18
CASSPTGGGGETQYF | TGTGCCAGCAGTCCTACGGGGGGTGGCGGTGAGACCCAGTACTTC | NA | TRBD2 | TRBJ2-5 | TRBV6-1
CASRSEGQGRYEKLFF | TGCGCCAGCAGAAGCGAGGGACAGGGTCGTTACGAAAAACTGTTTTTT | NA | TRBD1 | TRBJ1-4 | TRBV4-1
CATRVPITYEQYF | TGTGCCACCCGGGTCCCCATCACCTACGAGCAGTACTTC | NA | NA | TRBJ2-7 | TRBV6-1
CASSQEGVTFF | TGCGCCAGCAGCCAAGAAGGGGTAACTTTCTTT | NA | NA | TRBJ1-1 | TRBV4-1
CASDVIGPGNTEAFF | TGTGCTAGTGATGTTATTGGCCCGGGAAACACTGAAGCTTTCTTT | NA | NA | TRBJ1-1 | TRBV12-5
CASSQVKGTESGYTF | TGCGCCAGCAGCCAAGTAAAAGGGACAGAGAGTGGCTACACCTTC | NA | TRBD1 | TRBJ1-2 | TRBV4-1
CASSQKPRTSGGQDEQFF | TGTGCCAGCAGTCAAAAGCCCCGGACTAGCGGGGGGCAGGATGAGCAGTTCTTC | NA | TRBD2 | TRBJ2-1 | TRBV28
CASSLRRTVSYTF | TGTGCCAGCAGCTTGAGAAGGACAGTAAGCTACACCTTC | NA | NA | TRBJ1-2 | TRBV5-4
CATMVKRGPYTDTQYF | TGTGCCACGATGGTAAAGCGGGGGCCCTACACAGATACGCAGTATTTT | NA | TRBD2 | TRBJ2-3 | TRBV7-2
CASRRWRGGPYEQYF | TGTGCCAGCAGGAGATGGCGGGGGGGACCCTACGAGCAGTACTTC | NA | TRBD2 | TRBJ2-7 | TRBV7-9
CASSQQGQAAKAFF | TGCGCCAGCAGCCAACAGGGACAGGCGGCTAAAGCTTTCTTT | NA | TRBD1 | TRBJ1-1 | TRBV4-3
CASSHTRPGGENEQYF | TGCGCCAGCAGCCACACTCGGCCAGGGGGTGAAAACGAGCAGTACTTC | NA | TRBD1 | TRBJ2-7 | TRBV4-3
CASSEIKGTGTWSTEAFF | TGTGCCAGCAGTGAAATAAAGGGGACAGGGACGTGGAGCACTGAAGCTTTCTTT | NA | TRBD1 | TRBJ1-1 | TRBV6-1
CASSLGGVYEQYF | TGTGCCAGCAGTTTAGGGGGGGTGTACGAGCAGTACTTC | NA | TRBD2 | TRBJ2-7 | TRBV27
CASSVGAGPGPQYF | TGTGCCAGCAGCGTAGGGGCAGGCCCCGGCCCGCAGTATTTT | NA | NA | TRBJ2-3 | TRBV9
CASGPPAQKNYGYTF | TGTGCTAGTGGTCCCCCCGCTCAGAAGAACTATGGCTACACCTTC | NA | NA | TRBJ1-2 | TRBV12-5
CASSSSTGVGSDEQFF | TGTGCCAGCAGCTCTTCTACAGGGGTTGGTTCAGATGAGCAGTTCTTC | NA | TRBD1 | TRBJ2-1 | TRBV5-6
CASSDNTGFGNTIYF | TGCGCCAGCAGCGATAATACAGGTTTCGGAAACACCATATATTTT | NA | NA | TRBJ1-3 | TRBV5-1
CSAQGWNTEAFF | TGCAGCGCCCAGGGATGGAACACTGAAGCTTTCTTT | NA | NA | TRBJ1-1 | TRBV29-1
CASSPGVRTEAFF | TGTGCCAGCAGCCCAGGGGTGCGCACTGAAGCTTTCTTT | NA | NA | TRBJ1-1 | TRBV27
CASSLVGGQNNEKLFF | TGCGCCAGCAGCTTGGTCGGTGGGCAGAATAATGAAAAACTGTTTTTT | NA | NA | TRBJ1-4 | TRBV5-1
CASSRAHSNQPQHF | TGTGCCAGCAGCAGGGCCCATAGCAATCAGCCCCAGCATTTT | NA | NA | TRBJ1-5 | TRBV28
CASGPGTRRQGLYEQYF | TGTGCTAGTGGCCCCGGGACCCGTCGCCAGGGGCTCTACGAGCAGTACTTC | NA | NA | TRBJ2-7 | TRBV12-5
CASSSMATGTGRMNTEAFF | TGTGCCAGCAGCTCGATGGCCACGGGGACAGGAAGAATGAACACTGAAGCTTTCTTT | NA | TRBD1 | TRBJ1-1 | TRBV27
CASSLQGGAYEQYF | TGTGCCAGCAGCTTACAGGGTGGCGCCTACGAGCAGTACTTC | NA | NA | TRBJ2-7 | TRBV11-1
CASSLGQIQETQYF | TGCGCCAGCAGCTTGGGGCAAATCCAAGAGACCCAGTACTTC | NA | NA | TRBJ2-5 | TRBV5-1
CASSEAGGRSGYTF | TGTGCCAGCAGTGAAGCGGGGGGGCGTAGTGGCTACACCTTC | NA | NA | TRBJ1-2 | TRBV6-1
CASSLSAGANYPHYGYTF | TGTGCCAGCAGCTTATCAGCAGGGGCGAACTACCCTCACTATGGCTACACCTTC | NA | NA | TRBJ1-2 | TRBV7-2
CASSLGQKFFNEKLFF | TGTGCCAGTAGTCTGGGACAGAAATTCTTCAATGAAAAACTGTTTTTT | NA | TRBD1 | TRBJ1-4 | TRBV19
CASSSPSSKETQYF | TGTGCCAGCAGTTCTCCTAGCTCGAAAGAGACCCAGTACTTC | NA | NA | TRBJ2-5 | TRBV28
CASSQPPAGGPNTQYF | TGTGCCAGTAGCCAGCCCCCGGCGGGGGGACCGAATACGCAGTATTTT | NA | TRBD2 | TRBJ2-3 | TRBV19
CASSHRPGQGNNYGYTF | TGTGCCAGCTCACATCGCCCGGGACAGGGGAATAACTATGGCTACACCTTC | NA | TRBD1 | TRBJ1-2 | TRBV18
CASSPGNYGYTF | TGCGCCAGCAGCCCGGGGAACTATGGCTACACCTTC | NA | NA | TRBJ1-2 | TRBV10-1
CASSRLTGGGETQYF | TGTGCCAGCAGCCGATTGACAGGGGGGGGAGAGACCCAGTACTTC | once | TRBD1 | TRBJ2-5 | TRBV7-9
CASSLPGRGPNYGYTF | TGTGCCAGCAGCTTACCAGGGCGAGGCCCTAACTATGGCTACACCTTC | NA | NA | TRBJ1-2 | TRBV7-2
CASGLVLRGGRTNEKLFF | TGTGCTAGTGGTTTGGTATTGCGAGGGGGCAGGACTAATGAAAAACTGTTTTTT | NA | TRBD1 | TRBJ1-4 | TRBV12-5
CSARDSYEQYF | TGCAGTGCGCGGGACAGCTACGAGCAGTACTTC | NA | NA | TRBJ2-7 | TRBV20-1
CATSRGDRYYEQYF | TGTGCCACCAGCAGAGGAGACAGATATTACGAGCAGTACTTC | NA | NA | TRBJ2-7 | TRBV15
CASSEGVGTGSYEQYF | TGTGCCAGCAGTGAAGGGGTCGGGACAGGGTCATACGAGCAGTACTTC | NA | TRBD1 | TRBJ2-7 | TRBV2
CASSLAGTVGEQYF | TGCGCCAGCAGCTTGGCCGGGACAGTCGGCGAGCAGTACTTC | NA | TRBD1 | TRBJ2-7 | TRBV5-1
CATSGRTQESLHF | TGTGCCACCAGCGGACGGACTCAGGAGTCCCTCCACTTT | NA | NA | TRBJ1-6 | TRBV15
CSVAVSGNTIYF | TGCAGCGTCGCAGTTTCTGGAAACACCATATATTTT | NA | NA | TRBJ1-3 | TRBV29-1
CAISDGFDYGYTF | TGTGCCATCAGTGACGGTTTTGACTATGGCTACACCTTC | NA | NA | TRBJ1-2 | TRBV10-3
CASSREPRTSVSEQFF | TGCGCCAGCAGCCGCGAGCCCCGGACTAGCGTTAGTGAGCAGTTCTTC | NA | TRBD2 | TRBJ2-1 | TRBV4-3
CASSLVPAGLETYEQYF | TGTGCCAGCAGCTTAGTCCCCGCGGGGTTGGAGACCTACGAGCAGTACTTC | NA | NA | TRBJ2-7 | TRBV7-9
CASSQDRGGGAAGELFF | TGTGCCAGCAGCCAAGATCGGGGCGGGGGGGCTGCCGGGGAGCTGTTTTTT | once | TRBD2 | TRBJ2-2 | TRBV14